These T cell receptor beta chains were read from a single sample in a study of identifying expanded T cells in peripheral blood. Profiled with immunoSEQ multiplex PCR; TCRdb holds only in-frame clones, not every one. The sample carries around 82,000 clones, about 83% recorded once. Sequenced material: blood. These receptors were collected from a person between 18 and 75 years old in good health. Both conserved end residues are part of each CDR3.

J gene	V gene	CDR3 protein
TRBJ1-5	TRBV28	CASSHKNRGRNQPQHF
TRBJ2-2	TRBV7-2	CASSSHPANTGELFF
TRBJ1-1	TRBV7-2	CASSPQGNTEAFF
TRBJ2-1	TRBV7-3	CASSLSGSSYNEQFF
TRBJ2-1	TRBV10-3	CAIGLAGGNEQFF
TRBJ2-7	TRBV7-9	CASRGYSSYEQYF
TRBJ1-1	TRBV18	CASSPSGTGQNTEAFF
TRBJ2-3	TRBV4-2	CASSQDLGTDTQYF
TRBJ2-7	TRBV5-5	CASSRGLAGYEQYF
TRBJ2-7	TRBV11-2	CASRGAVSYEQYF
TRBJ1-4	TRBV7-9	CASSNRGDEKLFF
TRBJ2-1	TRBV27	CASSLGQYNEQFF
TRBJ2-7	TRBV27	CASTGGYEQYF
TRBJ1-2	TRBV7-2	CASTPDRGSYGYTF
TRBJ1-4	TRBV5-1	CASTPGTGVEKLFF
TRBJ2-7	TRBV14	CASSQDDWASDEQYF
TRBJ2-1	TRBV7-2	CASSSSGRGQWEQFF
TRBJ2-2	TRBV9	CASSVDGELFF
TRBJ1-1	TRBV19	CASTPLIAGTEGTEAFF
TRBJ2-3	TRBV28	CASSLVGRTDTQYF
TRBJ1-2	TRBV5-8	CASSLYEGARGGYTF
TRBJ2-7	TRBV9	CASSVSDSYEQYF
TRBJ2-2	TRBV11-3	CASSLGGHPNTGELFF